This TCR beta chain comes out of a study of blood T cell repertoires in COVID-19 (dated by TCRdb to the early 2020s). About the study as a whole: Collaborator samples came from the United States, Italy and Spain and covered acute and convalescent phases of COVID-19. The repertoires were made available in a free public database intended to serve as a resource for research on the immune response to SARS-CoV-2. The material from the prospective study consisted of cDNA or gDNA derived from T cells, B-cell-depleted T cells, or PBMCs. Where available, HLA class I and class II types were obtained from metadata supplied by the sample provider rather than from assay-based typing. A de-identified subject ID, COVID-19 status, age in years and sex were almost always included in the sample metadata. The dataset comprised deeply sampled blood TCRbeta repertoires from subjects exposed to, actively infected with, or recovered from COVID-19. The samples were drawn from two sources: the first 160 participants of the ongoing ImmuneRACE study, and 1,200 or so subjects contributed by 6 global collaborators. Broader findings and caveats from the paper: The quantity of clinical and demographic metadata differed by source and by participant and was supplied without curation.

About this clone: Its cognate antigen has yet to be identified. Per-base quality was not reported, and no clone a single base away is much larger than it.

TCRbeta CDR3 regions were amplified from genomic DNA using the immunoSEQ Assay, a bias-controlled multiplex PCR. The source study handled its data this way. The number of nucleated cells in each sample was estimated from the amplification of reference gene primers within the assay. To quantify the absolute abundance of each unique TCRbeta CDR3 rearrangement, sequence reads were collapsed and filtered. For each sample, productive Simpson clonality was calculated as the square root of Simpson's diversity index over productive rearrangements. TCRdb took over this immuneACCESS table, retaining in-frame rearrangements with V and J assigned. Such tables are incomplete; in checked studies, under half of the missing clones stem from an unresolved V gene, and the remainder is unexplained. That table furnishes V, J and clone size, whereas the DNA furnished D and trimming. For this sample there are around 200,000 clones; around 80% appear just once. The ten top clones hold 2.9% of the sample.

Each collaborating institution followed its own protocols to collect whole blood in K2EDTA tubes. For TCRbeta analysis, collaborators shipped samples as frozen whole blood, isolated PBMCs, or DNA extracted from either of those sample types. The source of this sequence is a man aged 50 to 60 with active or convalescent COVID-19. Sequencing was performed on peripheral blood.

The nucleotides read TGTGCCAGCTCACCGAGCGGGCCTAGCACAGATACGCAGTATTTT. The encoded protein is CASSPSGPSTDTQYF. The rearrangement joined TRBV18 to TRBJ2-3; possibly the D gene is TRBD2, per 6 matching bases. The CDR3 holds 15 amino acids from the cysteine to the phenylalanine. Of all the DNA, just the CDR3 is kept, 45 bases in frame from base 1. V is reduced by 3 bases and J by 0 bases, leaving a spacing of 10 bases between them. The CDR1 and CDR2 encoded by the germline V gene are KGHSH and LQKENI.